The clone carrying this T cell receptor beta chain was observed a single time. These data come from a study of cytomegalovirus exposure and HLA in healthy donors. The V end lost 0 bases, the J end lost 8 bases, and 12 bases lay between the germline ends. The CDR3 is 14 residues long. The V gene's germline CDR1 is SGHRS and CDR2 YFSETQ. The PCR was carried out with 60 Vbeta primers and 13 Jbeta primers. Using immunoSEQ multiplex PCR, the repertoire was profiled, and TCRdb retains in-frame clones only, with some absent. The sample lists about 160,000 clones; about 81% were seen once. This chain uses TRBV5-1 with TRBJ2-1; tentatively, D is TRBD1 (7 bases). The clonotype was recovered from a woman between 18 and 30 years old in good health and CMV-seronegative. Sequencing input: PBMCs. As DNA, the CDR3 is TGCGCCAGCAGCTTGGGTCCAGGGGGGTATGAGCAGTTCTTC. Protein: CASSLGPGGYEQFF.